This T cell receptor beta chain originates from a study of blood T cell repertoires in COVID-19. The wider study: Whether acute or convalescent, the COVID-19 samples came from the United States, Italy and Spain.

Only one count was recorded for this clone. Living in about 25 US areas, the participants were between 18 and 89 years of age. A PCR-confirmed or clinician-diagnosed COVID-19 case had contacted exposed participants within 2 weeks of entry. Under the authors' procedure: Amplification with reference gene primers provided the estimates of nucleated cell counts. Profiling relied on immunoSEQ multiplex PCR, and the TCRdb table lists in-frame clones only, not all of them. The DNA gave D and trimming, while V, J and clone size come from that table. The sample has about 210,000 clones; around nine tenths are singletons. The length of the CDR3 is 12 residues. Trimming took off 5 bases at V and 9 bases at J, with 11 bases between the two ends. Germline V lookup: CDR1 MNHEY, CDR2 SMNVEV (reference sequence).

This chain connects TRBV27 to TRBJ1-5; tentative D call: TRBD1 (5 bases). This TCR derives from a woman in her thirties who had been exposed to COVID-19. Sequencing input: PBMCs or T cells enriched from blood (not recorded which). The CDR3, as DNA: TGTGCCAGCAGTCCCCCCGGGGGGCCCCAGCATTTT. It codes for CASSPPGGPQHF.